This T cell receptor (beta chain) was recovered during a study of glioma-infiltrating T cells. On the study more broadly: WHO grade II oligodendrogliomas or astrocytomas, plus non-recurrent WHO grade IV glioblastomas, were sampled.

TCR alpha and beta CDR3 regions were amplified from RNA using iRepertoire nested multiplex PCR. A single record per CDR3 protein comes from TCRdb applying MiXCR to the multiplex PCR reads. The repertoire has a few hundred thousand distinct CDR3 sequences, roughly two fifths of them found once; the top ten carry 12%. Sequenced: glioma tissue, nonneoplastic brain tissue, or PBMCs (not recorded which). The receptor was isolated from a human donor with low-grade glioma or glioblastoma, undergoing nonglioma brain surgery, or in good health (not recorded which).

CDR3 DNA sequence: TGTGCCAGCAGCTACCGTGGCAGGGGTGCAACTAATGAAAAACTGTTTTTT. The encoded protein is CASSYRGRGATNEKLFF. The chain joins TRBV2 to TRBJ1-4; D might be TRBD1 (6 bases). The CDR3 runs to 17 residues. V was shortened by 6 bases and J by 0 bases, with 17 bases between the two germline ends. CDR1 is SNHLY, CDR2 FYNNEI, per germline.